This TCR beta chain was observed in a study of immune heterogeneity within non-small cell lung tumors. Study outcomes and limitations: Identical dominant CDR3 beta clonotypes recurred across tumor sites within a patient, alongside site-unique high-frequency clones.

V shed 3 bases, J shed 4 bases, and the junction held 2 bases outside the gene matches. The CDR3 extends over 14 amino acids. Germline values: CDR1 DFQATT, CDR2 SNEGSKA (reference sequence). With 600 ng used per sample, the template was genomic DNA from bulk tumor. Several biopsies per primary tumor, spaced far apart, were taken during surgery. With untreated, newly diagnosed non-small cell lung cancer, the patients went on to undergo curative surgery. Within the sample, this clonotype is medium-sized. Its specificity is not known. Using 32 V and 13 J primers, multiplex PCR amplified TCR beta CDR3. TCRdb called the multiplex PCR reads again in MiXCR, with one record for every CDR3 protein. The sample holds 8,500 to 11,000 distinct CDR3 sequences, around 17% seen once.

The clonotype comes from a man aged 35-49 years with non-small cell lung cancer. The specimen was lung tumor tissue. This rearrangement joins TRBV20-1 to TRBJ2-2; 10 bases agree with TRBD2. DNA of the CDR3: TGCAGTGCTAGGAGGACTAGCGGCACCGGGGAGCTGTTTTTT. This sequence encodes CSARRTSGTGELFF.